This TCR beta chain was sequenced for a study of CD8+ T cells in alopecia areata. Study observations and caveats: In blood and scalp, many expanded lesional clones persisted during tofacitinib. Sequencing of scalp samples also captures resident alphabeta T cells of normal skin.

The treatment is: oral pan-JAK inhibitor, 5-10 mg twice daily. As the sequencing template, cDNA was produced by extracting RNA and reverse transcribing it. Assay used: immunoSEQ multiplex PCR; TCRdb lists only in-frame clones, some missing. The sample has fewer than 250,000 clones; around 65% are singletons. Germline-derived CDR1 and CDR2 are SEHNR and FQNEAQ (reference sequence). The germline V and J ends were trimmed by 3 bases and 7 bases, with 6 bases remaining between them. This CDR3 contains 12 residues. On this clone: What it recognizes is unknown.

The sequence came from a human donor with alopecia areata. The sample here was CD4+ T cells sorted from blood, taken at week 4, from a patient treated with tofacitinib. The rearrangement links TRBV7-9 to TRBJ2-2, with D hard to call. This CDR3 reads CASSFGDGELFF. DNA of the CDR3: TGTGCCAGCAGCTTTGGTGACGGGGAGCTGTTTTTT.